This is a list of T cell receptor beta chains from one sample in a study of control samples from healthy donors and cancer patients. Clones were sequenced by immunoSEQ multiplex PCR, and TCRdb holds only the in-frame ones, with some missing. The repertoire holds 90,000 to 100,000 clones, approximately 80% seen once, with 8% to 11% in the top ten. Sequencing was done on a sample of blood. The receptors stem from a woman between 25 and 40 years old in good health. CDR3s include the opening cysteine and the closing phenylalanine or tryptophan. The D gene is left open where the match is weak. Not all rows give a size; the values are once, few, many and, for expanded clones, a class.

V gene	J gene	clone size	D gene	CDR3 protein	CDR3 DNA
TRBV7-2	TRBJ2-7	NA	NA	CASSSRASVGEQYF	TGTGCCAGCAGCTCCAGGGCCTCGGTCGGAGAGCAGTACTTC
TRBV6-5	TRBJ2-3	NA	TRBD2	CASSLSGTSGSDTQYF	TGTGCCAGCAGTTTATCCGGGACTAGCGGGTCAGATACGCAGTATTTT
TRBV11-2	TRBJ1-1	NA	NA	CASSLMWDTEAFF	TGTGCCAGCAGCTTAATGTGGGACACTGAAGCTTTCTTT
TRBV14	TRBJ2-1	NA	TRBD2	CASSQDIAGGYNEQFF	TGTGCCAGCAGCCAAGATATAGCGGGGGGATACAATGAGCAGTTCTTC
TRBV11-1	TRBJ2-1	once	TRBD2	CASAQRLADNEQFF	TGTGCCAGCGCCCAACGGCTAGCGGACAATGAGCAGTTCTTC
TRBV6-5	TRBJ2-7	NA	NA	CASSLQGLNEQYF	TGTGCCAGCAGTCTGCAAGGACTCAACGAGCAGTACTTC
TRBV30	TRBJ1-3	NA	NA	CAWSVRRSSGNTIYF	TGTGCCTGGAGTGTACGAAGGAGCTCTGGAAACACCATATATTTT
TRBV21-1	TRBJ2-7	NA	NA	CASSKDWPWTGYHEQYF	TGTGCCAGCAGCAAAGACTGGCCATGGACAGGGTACCACGAGCAGTACTTC
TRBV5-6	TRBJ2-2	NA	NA	CASSSQGPNTGELFF	TGTGCCAGCAGCTCCCAGGGACCGAACACCGGGGAGCTGTTTTTT
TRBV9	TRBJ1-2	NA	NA	CASSVDVSPRLPFGYTF	TGTGCCAGCAGCGTAGACGTCAGCCCCCGACTCCCGTTCGGCTACACCTTC
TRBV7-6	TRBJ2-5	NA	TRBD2	CASSLGGLAGKETQYF	TGTGCCAGCAGCTTAGGGGGTCTAGCGGGCAAAGAGACCCAGTACTTC
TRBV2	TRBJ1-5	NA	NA	CASRLPGPNQPQHF	TGTGCCAGCCGACTGCCAGGGCCTAATCAGCCCCAGCATTTT
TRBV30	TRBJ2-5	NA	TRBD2	CAWSGAGANPLKETQYF	TGTGCCTGGAGTGGAGCGGGGGCCAATCCCCTTAAAGAGACCCAGTACTTC
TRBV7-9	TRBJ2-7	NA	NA	CASSSRGYEQYF	TGTGCCAGCAGCTCACGGGGTTACGAGCAGTACTTC
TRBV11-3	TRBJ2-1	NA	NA	CASSLTHNEQFF	TGTGCCAGCAGCTTAACCCACAATGAGCAGTTCTTC
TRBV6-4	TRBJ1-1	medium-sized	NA	CASSDTGTSEAFF	TGTGCCAGCAGTGACACAGGCACTTCTGAAGCTTTCTTT
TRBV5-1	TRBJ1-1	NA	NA	CASSLRPTGKEAFF	TGCGCCAGCAGCTTGCGCCCTACAGGGAAGGAAGCTTTCTTT
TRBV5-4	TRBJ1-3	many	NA	CASSRGQILSGNTIYF	TGTGCCAGCAGCCGCGGACAGATTCTCTCTGGAAACACCATATATTTT
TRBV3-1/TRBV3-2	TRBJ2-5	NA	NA	CASSLLGQETQYF	TGTGCCAGCAGCCTTCTGGGGCAAGAGACCCAGTACTTC